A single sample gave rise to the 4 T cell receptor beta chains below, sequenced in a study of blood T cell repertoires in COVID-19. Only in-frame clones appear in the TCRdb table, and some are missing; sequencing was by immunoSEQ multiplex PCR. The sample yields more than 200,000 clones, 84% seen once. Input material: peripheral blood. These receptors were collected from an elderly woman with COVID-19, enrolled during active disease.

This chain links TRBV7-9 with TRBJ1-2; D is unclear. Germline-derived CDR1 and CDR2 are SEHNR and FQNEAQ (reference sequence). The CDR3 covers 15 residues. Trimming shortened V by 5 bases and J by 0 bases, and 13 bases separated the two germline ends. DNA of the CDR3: TGTGCCAGCAGCCCCCAACAGAAAGCTAACTATGGCTACACCTTC. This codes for CASSPQQKANYGYTF.

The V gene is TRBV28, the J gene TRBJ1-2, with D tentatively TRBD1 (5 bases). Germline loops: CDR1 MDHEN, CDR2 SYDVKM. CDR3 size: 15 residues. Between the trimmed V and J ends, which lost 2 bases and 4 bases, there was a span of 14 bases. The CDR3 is CASSLPDGGSYGYTF. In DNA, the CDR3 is TGTGCCAGCAGTTTACCGGACGGGGGGAGCTATGGCTACACCTTC.

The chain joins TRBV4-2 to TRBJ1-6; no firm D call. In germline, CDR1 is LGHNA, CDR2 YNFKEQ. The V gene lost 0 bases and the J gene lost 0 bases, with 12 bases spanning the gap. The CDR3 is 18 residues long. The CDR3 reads CASSQETTTSSYNSPLHF. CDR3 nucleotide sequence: TGTGCCAGCAGCCAAGAAACTACCACGAGCTCCTATAATTCACCCCTCCACTTT.

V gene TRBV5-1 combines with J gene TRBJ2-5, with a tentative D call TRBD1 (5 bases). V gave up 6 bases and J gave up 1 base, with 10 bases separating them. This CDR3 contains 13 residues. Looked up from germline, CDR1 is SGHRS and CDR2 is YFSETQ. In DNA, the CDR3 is TGCGCCAGCACCCAGGGTACCCAAGAGACCCAGTACTTC. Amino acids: CASTQGTQETQYF.